Listed here are 18 T cell receptor beta chains from one sample, sequenced in a study of CD8+ T cells in alopecia areata. In each case, RNA was isolated and then reverse transcribed into cDNA as the sequencing template. Some clones are missing from TCRdb's copy, which holds only in-frame ones; the method was immunoSEQ multiplex PCR. Here the sample spans some 110,000 clones, about 61% being singletons. The sequencing input was CD4+ T cells sorted from blood. These receptors came from a human donor in good health.

The rearrangement joins TRBV23-1 to TRBJ1-6; the D gene is possibly TRBD1 (5 bases). TRBV23-1 is an ORF for which the function is uncertain. V was trimmed by 7 bases and J by 0 bases, leaving 16 bases between them. The CDR3 length is 17 residues. CDR3 loop: CASTRDARFSYNSPLHF. CDR3 nucleotide sequence: TGCGCCAGCACCCGGGACGCAAGGTTCTCCTATAATTCACCCCTCCACTTT.

This clone was picked up one time. The V gene is TRBV19, the J gene TRBJ1-2; the match to TRBD1 covers 9 bases. CDR1 and CDR2 from the germline V gene are LNHDA and SQIVND (reference sequence). CDR3 length: 16 residues. The J segment lost 0 bases and the V segment lost 7 bases, leaving 9 bases of the junction unmatched. In DNA form, the CDR3 reads TGTGCCAGTACCCCCACTGGGACAGGGCCTAACTATGGCTACACCTTC. Amino acid sequence: CASTPTGTGPNYGYTF.

The chain joins TRBV29-1 to TRBJ1-1, with TRBD1 as a possible D gene (5 bases). The CDR3 is made up of 11 amino acids. Germline CDR1 and CDR2: SQVTM and ANQGSEA. V lost 7 bases, J lost 5 bases, and 11 bases lay in between. CDR3 residues: CSARDGTEAFF. The CDR3 region has the DNA TGCAGCGCTCGGGACGGGACTGAAGCTTTCTTT.

The rearrangement links TRBV7-2 to TRBJ2-7; 7 bases map to TRBD1. Germline loops: CDR1 SGHTA, CDR2 FQGNSA. The CDR3 loop spans 14 amino acids. Trimming took 5 bases from V and 3 from J; bases not matched to a gene: 7. The CDR3 reads CASSPTGNYYEQYF. CDR3 coding DNA: TGTGCCAGCAGCCCGACAGGGAATTACTACGAGCAGTACTTC.

The CDR3 protein is CAWSALAGGDTDTQYF. The CDR3 nucleotides are TGTGCCTGGAGCGCTCTAGCGGGGGGCGATACAGATACGCAGTATTTT. The chain combines TRBV30 with TRBJ2-3; 11 bases match TRBD2. Germline V gene lookup returns CDR1 GTSNPN and CDR2 SVGIG (reference sequence). Trimming took 3 bases from V and 3 from J; bases not matched to a gene: 8. The CDR3 extends over 16 amino acids. The full variable domain, completed using reference TRBV30 and TRBJ2-3, is SQTIHQWPATLVQPVGSPLSLECTVEGTSNPNLYWYRQAAGRGLQLLFYSVGIGQISSEVPQNLSASRPQDRQFILSSKKLLLSDSGFYLCAWSALAGGDTDTQYFGPGTRLTVL.

V and J are TRBV11-2 and TRBJ2-7; the D gene is possibly TRBD2 (6 bases). Per germline, CDR1 SGHAT and CDR2 FQNNGV. Between the trimmed V and J ends, which lost 1 base and 5 bases, there was a span of 15 bases. The CDR3 runs 15 residues. The CDR3: CASSLGLVSVHEQYF. In DNA form, the CDR3 reads TGTGCCAGCAGCTTAGGACTAGTCTCGGTCCACGAGCAGTACTTC.

V is TRBV6-5 and J is TRBJ2-3, with unresolved D. CDR1 is MNHEY and CDR2 is SVGAGI in the germline V gene. CDR3 length equals 16 residues. V lost 2 bases to trimming and J lost 2 bases, with 14 bases between them. Here the CDR3 DNA reads TGTGCCAGCAGTTACGGTAGGGCCACCTCCACAGATACGCAGTATTTT. This gives the protein CASSYGRATSTDTQYF.

This sequence joins TRBV18 and TRBJ1-1, with no clear D. CDR1 is KGHSH, CDR2 LQKENI, per germline. The CDR3 totals 13 residues. The V and J ends lost 3 bases and 2 bases respectively, with 7 bases between them. The CDR3 nucleotides are TGTGCCAGCTCACCTGACCTAAACACTGAAGCTTTCTTT. This sequence encodes CASSPDLNTEAFF.

The chain links TRBV30 to TRBJ1-2, with D tentatively TRBD1 (5 bases). V lost 1 base and J 3 bases, leaving 12 bases between the germline ends. The CDR3 has 14 residues. The germline V gene encodes CDR1 GTSNPN and CDR2 SVGIG (reference sequence). The CDR3 coding sequence is TGTGCCTGGAGTGACTCAGGGATCGACTATGGCTACACCTTC. Translating gives CAWSDSGIDYGYTF.

The chain links TRBV5-5 to TRBJ1-1; tentatively, D is TRBD1 (5 bases). The length of the CDR3 is 16 residues. Trimming shortened V by 1 base and J by 3 bases, and 16 bases separated the two germline ends. Germline V gene lookup returns CDR1 SGHKS and CDR2 YYEKEE (reference sequence). In nucleotides, the CDR3 is TGTGCCAGCAGCTTGTCCAGGACACATGAGTACACTGAAGCTTTCTTT. The encoded protein is CASSLSRTHEYTEAFF.

V gene TRBV29-1 combines with J gene TRBJ2-1; TRBD2 aligns across 11 bases. The V gene end was trimmed by 5 bases and the J gene end by 4 bases; junction bases not matched to a gene: 7. CDR1 and CDR2 (germline): SQVTM, ANQGSEA. The CDR3 has 15 residues. The CDR3 is CSVPLAGGMYNEQFF. The CDR3 coding sequence is TGCAGCGTTCCTTTAGCGGGGGGGATGTACAATGAGCAGTTCTTC.

The chain has TRBV5-4 and TRBJ2-6, with D uncertain. The length of the CDR3 is 14 residues. The V end lost 3 bases, the J end lost 2 bases, and 6 bases lay between the germline ends. CDR1 is SGHNT and CDR2 is YYREEE in the germline V gene (reference sequence). CDR3 amino acids: CASSSTAGANVLTF. Here the CDR3 DNA reads TGTGCCAGCAGCTCCACAGCTGGGGCCAACGTCCTGACTTTC.

This clone turned up a few times. V usage is TRBV10-3 and J usage is TRBJ2-5; D is tentatively TRBD1 or TRBD2 (6 bases each). V dropped 11 bases and J dropped 5 bases, with 24 bases sitting between them. The V gene's germline CDR1 is ENHRY and CDR2 SYGVKD. The CDR3 has 15 residues. The CDR3 DNA reads TGTGCCGAAATCCGGGTAGGGGGGTTTTCGGAGACCCAGTACTTC. The encoded protein is CAEIRVGGFSETQYF.

Worth noting for this clone: A read error may account for a junction end that differs from germline. The chain employs TRBV6-5 and TRBJ1-1; TRBD1 is a possible D gene (6 bases). Germline CDR1 MNHEY, CDR2 SVGAGI. CDR3 length: 14 residues. The CDR3 bases are TGTGCCAGCAGTTACTCAGAACAGGGACAATCCCTACAATTT. Its protein product is CASSYSEQGQSLQF.

This clone appeared once. V usage is TRBV2 and J usage is TRBJ2-5, with D unclear. CDR3 length: 13 amino acids. Per the germline V gene, CDR1 is SNHLY and CDR2 is FYNNEI. The V end was cut by 4 bases, the J end by 5 bases, with 11 bases between. CDR3 in DNA: TGTGCCAGCAGTGTATCGAGTTCCGAGACCCAGTACTTC. It encodes CASSVSSSETQYF.

V usage is TRBV7-2 and J usage is TRBJ2-5; tentatively, D is TRBD2 (5 bases). This CDR3 region has 12 residues. Germline CDR1 SGHTA, CDR2 FQGNSA. V was shortened by 5 bases and J by 11 bases, with 15 bases between the two germline ends. This chain's CDR3 is CASSGRVGDQYF. The CDR3 DNA is TGTGCCAGCAGCGGACGGGTCGGGGATCAGTACTTC.

V is TRBV29-1 and J is TRBJ1-1; TRBD1 matches at 9 bases. The V gene end was trimmed by 7 bases and the J gene end by 4 bases; junction bases not matched to a gene: 7. This CDR3 is 13 amino acids long. The germline V gene encodes CDR1 SQVTM and CDR2 ANQGSEA. The CDR3 bases are TGCAGCGGTACACGGGACAGGGTCACTGAAGCTTTCTTT. It is translated as CSGTRDRVTEAFF.

The CDR3 loop is CATSRDAGVLTEAFF. For the CDR3, the DNA is TGTGCCACCAGCAGAGACGCAGGGGTGTTAACTGAAGCTTTCTTT. This rearrangement joins TRBV15 to TRBJ1-1; TRBD1 might be the D (6 bases). The length of the CDR3 is 15 residues. Looked up from germline, CDR1 is LNHNV and CDR2 is YYDKDF (reference sequence). Deletions cut 0 bases from V and 5 bases from J, with 13 bases between.